The 20 T cell receptor beta chains listed next were all sequenced from one sample in a study of blood T cell repertoires in COVID-19. Sequenced by immunoSEQ multiplex PCR; TCRdb stores in-frame clones only, minus some. Among about 120,000 clones listed, 84% were seen once. The specimen sequenced was PBMCs or T cells enriched from blood (not recorded which). The receptor set was obtained from a woman aged 25-40 years who had recovered from COVID-19.

The rearrangement uses TRBV5-1 and TRBJ2-3, with D tentatively TRBD2 (5 bases). The CDR3 contains 17 residues. Germline V lookup: CDR1 SGHRS, CDR2 YFSETQ. Trimming left V 0 bases short and J 5 bases short, with 19 bases between. The CDR3 coding sequence is TGCGCCAGCAGCTTGGCCCCGACTATAACCATCGGAGATACGCAGTATTTT. Amino acid sequence: CASSLAPTITIGDTQYF.

This clone was counted once. The chain employs TRBV18 and TRBJ2-1, with 8 bases fitting TRBD2. J was trimmed by 10 bases and V by 4 bases; bases with no gene match: 12. This CDR3 contains 15 residues. Looked up from germline, CDR1 is KGHSH and CDR2 is LQKENI. The CDR3 spells CASSQTSGGGPEQFF. CDR3 DNA sequence: TGTGCCAGCTCACAAACTAGCGGTGGAGGCCCCGAGCAGTTCTTC.

The J gene is TRBJ2-5, the V gene TRBV3-1 (or the pseudogene TRBV3-2); no reliable D call. V lost 0 bases and J 5 bases, leaving 10 bases between the germline ends. The length of the CDR3 is 14 residues. Germline V lookup: CDR1 LGHDT, CDR2 YNNKEL (reference sequence). In DNA form, the CDR3 reads TGTGCCAGCAGCCAAGAGCGTATCCGGGAGACCCAGTACTTC. Protein sequence: CASSQERIRETQYF.

The gene calls are TRBV7-9 and TRBJ2-7, with 10 nucleotides matching TRBD1. Per the germline V gene, CDR1 is SEHNR and CDR2 is FQNEAQ (reference sequence). The V gene end was trimmed by 4 bases and the J gene end by 4 bases; junction bases not matched to a gene: 7. There are 15 residues in the CDR3. The CDR3 coding sequence is TGTGCCAGCAGCTCCGACAGGGGGCTGGGGTACGAGCAGTACTTC. This codes for CASSSDRGLGYEQYF.

The rearrangement uses TRBV13 and TRBJ2-7; 13 bases align to TRBD2. Germline CDR1 is PRHDT and CDR2 is FYEKMQ (reference sequence). This CDR3 region has 20 residues. The V and J ends lost 5 bases and 6 bases, in that order; junction bases with no gene match: 22. As DNA, the CDR3 is TGTGCCAGCAGCAGGCGGACAGGGGGGTCTACTAGCGGGAGGGCGGGCGAGCAGTACTTC. Translating it yields CASSRRTGGSTSGRAGEQYF.

J is TRBJ1-4 and V is TRBV11-2; 8 bases fit TRBD1. The V gene end was trimmed by 5 bases and the J gene end by 8 bases; junction bases not matched to a gene: 7. The CDR3 length is 14 residues. Germline V CDR1 and CDR2: SGHAT, FQNNGV. CDR3 nucleotides: TGTGCCAGCAGCGGACGGACAGGGAGAGAAAAACTGTTTTTT. Amino acids: CASSGRTGREKLFF.

V gene TRBV11-1 combines with J gene TRBJ1-2; TRBD1 matches at 7 bases. Per the germline V gene, CDR1 is SGHAT and CDR2 is FQDESV (reference sequence). The CDR3 has 16 amino acids. V shed 5 bases, J shed 4 bases, and the junction held 13 bases outside the gene matches. CDR3 coding DNA: TGTGCCAGCAGCCAAACCGGGACAGCGGTCCTCTATGGCTACACCTTC. Its translation is CASSQTGTAVLYGYTF.

The rearrangement joins TRBV5-1 to TRBJ1-2, with D unclear. The CDR3 sequence is 15 residues long. Germline V lookup: CDR1 SGHRS, CDR2 YFSETQ. With 0 bases removed from V and 7 bases from J, the gap between germline ends came to 16 bases. CDR3 in amino acids: CASSLAITREAGYTF. The CDR3 DNA sequence: TGCGCCAGCAGCTTGGCCATAACCCGGGAAGCTGGCTACACCTTC. The whole variable domain, remainder taken from reference TRBV5-1 and TRBJ1-2, is KAGVTQTPRYLIKTRGQQVTLSCSPISGHRSVSWYQQTPGQGLQFLFEYFSETQRNKGNFPGRFSGRQFSNSRSEMNVSTLELGDSALYLCASSLAITREAGYTFGSGTRLTVV.

This clone was observed a few times. This chain joins TRBV7-2 and TRBJ2-2; 9 nucleotides match TRBD1. The CDR3 length is 14 residues. The germline CDR1 and CDR2 sequences are SGHTA and FQGNSA. The V and J ends lost 5 bases and 7 bases, in that order; junction bases with no gene match: 5. As DNA, the CDR3 is TGTGCCAGCAGCCCCAGACAGGGGGTCGGGGAGCTGTTTTTT. It specifies CASSPRQGVGELFF.

V and J are TRBV6-1 and TRBJ2-7, with 8 nucleotides matching TRBD1. The CDR3 sequence is 15 residues long. V was pared by 3 bases and J by 5 bases, with 9 bases of the junction left unmatched. The germline V gene has CDR1 MNHNS and CDR2 SASEGT. This CDR3 reads CASSDRTGNLDEQYF. DNA for the CDR3: TGTGCCAGCAGTGACCGGACAGGGAATCTCGACGAGCAGTACTTC.

The chain is built from TRBV27 and TRBJ2-1; no clear D gene. Looked up from germline, CDR1 is MNHEY and CDR2 is SMNVEV (reference sequence). V lost 1 base to trimming and J lost 4 bases, with 5 bases between them. This CDR3 is 13 amino acids long. CDR3 amino acids: CASSLYSYNEQFF. The CDR3 DNA is TGTGCCAGCAGTTTATACAGTTACAATGAGCAGTTCTTC.

The chain combines TRBV11-3 with TRBJ2-5; 10 bases match TRBD1. CDR3 length: 17 residues. The J segment lost 3 bases and the V segment lost 3 bases, leaving 10 bases of the junction unmatched. Germline assignment: CDR1 SGHNT and CDR2 YENEEA. CDR3 coding DNA: TGTGCCAGCAGCTTGAGGCCCCCCGGACAGGGGGAAGAGACCCAGTACTTC. Translation gives CASSLRPPGQGEETQYF.

The V and J genes are TRBV28 and TRBJ2-2, with a tentative D call TRBD2 (6 bases). This CDR3 contains 13 residues. Germline values: CDR1 MDHEN, CDR2 SYDVKM. The germline V and J ends were trimmed by 6 bases and 4 bases, with 9 bases remaining between them. The CDR3 DNA follows: TGTGCCAGCAGCCGGGACTTCACCGGGGAGCTGTTTTTT. It yields the protein CASSRDFTGELFF.

The rearrangement links TRBV11-1 to TRBJ1-2; possible D gene TRBD1, 5 bases. There are 12 residues in the CDR3. Per the germline V gene, CDR1 is SGHAT and CDR2 is FQDESV (reference sequence). The CDR3 sequence is CASAGGNYGYTF. The CDR3 DNA is TGTGCGTCAGCCGGGGGAAACTATGGCTACACCTTC.

This chain uses TRBV3-1 (or the pseudogene TRBV3-2) with TRBJ2-2; perhaps TRBD2 as D (6 bases). The CDR3 is 15 amino acids. V gave up 1 base and J gave up 6 bases, with 12 bases separating them. Germline assignment: CDR1 LGHDT and CDR2 YNNKEL (reference sequence). Here the CDR3 DNA reads TGTGCCAGCAGCCAAGTACACGGGAGTGCCGGGGAGCTGTTTTTT. Protein: CASSQVHGSAGELFF.

As regards this clone: A read error may account for a junction end that differs from germline. The J gene is TRBJ2-7, the V gene TRBV12-3 or TRBV12-4; no clear D gene. CDR3 size: 12 residues. CDR3 nucleotides: TGTGCCAGCAGTTTGGGCCAGATAGAGCAGTATTTC. Its translation: CASSLGQIEQYF.

The chain recombines TRBV4-2 with TRBJ1-6, with 9 positions matching TRBD1. There are 14 residues in the CDR3. Germline CDR1 LGHNA, CDR2 YNFKEQ. V lost 3 bases, J lost 10 bases, and 4 bases stayed unmatched. CDR3 amino acids: CASSQGQGGSPLHF. The CDR3 DNA follows: TGTGCCAGCAGCCAGGGACAGGGAGGATCACCCCTCCACTTT.

The chain is built from TRBV18 and TRBJ2-7; D is ambiguous. The CDR3 has 13 amino acids. V was cut by 1 base and J by 4 bases, with 8 bases left in between. Looked up from germline, CDR1 is KGHSH and CDR2 is LQKENI. CDR3 in DNA: TGTGCCAGCTCACCACGTTCTTTGTACGAGCAGTACTTC. Protein product: CASSPRSLYEQYF.

The chain employs TRBV5-1 and TRBJ2-5; D possibly corresponds to TRBD2 (7 bases). The CDR3 totals 14 residues. With 4 bases removed from V and 5 bases from J, the gap between germline ends came to 15 bases. CDR1 is SGHRS and CDR2 is YFSETQ in the germline V gene. CDR3 amino acids: CASSPGGRWETQYF. CDR3 DNA sequence: TGCGCCAGCAGCCCCGGGGGGCGCTGGGAGACCCAGTACTTC.

The CDR3 loop is CASSQRRLGGPSTDTQYF. The CDR3, as DNA: TGTGCCAGCAGCCAGCGGCGGTTGGGAGGACCTAGCACAGATACGCAGTATTTT. The V call is TRBV5-5, the J call TRBJ2-3; D is perhaps TRBD2 (6 bases). Deletions cut 4 bases from V and 0 bases from J, with 21 bases between. This CDR3 comprises 18 residues. Germline values: CDR1 SGHKS, CDR2 YYEKEE (reference sequence).